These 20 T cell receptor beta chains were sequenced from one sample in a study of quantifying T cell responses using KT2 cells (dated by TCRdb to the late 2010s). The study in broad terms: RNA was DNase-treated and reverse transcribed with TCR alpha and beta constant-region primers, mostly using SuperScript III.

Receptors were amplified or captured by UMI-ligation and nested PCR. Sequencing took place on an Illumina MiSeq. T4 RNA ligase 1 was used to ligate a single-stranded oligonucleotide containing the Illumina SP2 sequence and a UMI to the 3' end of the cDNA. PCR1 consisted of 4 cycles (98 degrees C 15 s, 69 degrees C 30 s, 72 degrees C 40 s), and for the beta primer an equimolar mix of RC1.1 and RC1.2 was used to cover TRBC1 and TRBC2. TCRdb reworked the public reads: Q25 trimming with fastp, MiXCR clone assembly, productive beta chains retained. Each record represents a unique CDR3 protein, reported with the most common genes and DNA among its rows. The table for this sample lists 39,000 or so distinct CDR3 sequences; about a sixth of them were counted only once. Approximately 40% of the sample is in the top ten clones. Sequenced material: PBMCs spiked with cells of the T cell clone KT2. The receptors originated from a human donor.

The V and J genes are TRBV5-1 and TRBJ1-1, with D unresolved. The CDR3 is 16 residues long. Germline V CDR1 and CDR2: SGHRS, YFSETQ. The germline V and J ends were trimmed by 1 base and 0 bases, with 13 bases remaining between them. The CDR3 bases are TGCGCCAGCAGCTTGCGAGCCGGCGGGATGAACACTGAAGCTTTCTTT. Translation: CASSLRAGGMNTEAFF.

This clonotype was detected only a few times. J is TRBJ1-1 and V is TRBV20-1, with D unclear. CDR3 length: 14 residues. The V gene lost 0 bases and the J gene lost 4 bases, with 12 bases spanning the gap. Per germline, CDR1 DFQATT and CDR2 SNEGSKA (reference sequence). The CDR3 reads CSARESSGPTEAFF. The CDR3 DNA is TGCAGTGCTAGAGAGTCCAGCGGCCCCACTGAAGCTTTCTTT.

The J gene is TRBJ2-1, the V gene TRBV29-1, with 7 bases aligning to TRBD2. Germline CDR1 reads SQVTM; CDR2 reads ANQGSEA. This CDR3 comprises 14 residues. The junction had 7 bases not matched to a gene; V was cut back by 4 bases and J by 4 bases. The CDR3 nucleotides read TGCAGCGTTGGAGCGGGATCACTATACAATGAGCAGTTCTTC. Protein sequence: CSVGAGSLYNEQFF.

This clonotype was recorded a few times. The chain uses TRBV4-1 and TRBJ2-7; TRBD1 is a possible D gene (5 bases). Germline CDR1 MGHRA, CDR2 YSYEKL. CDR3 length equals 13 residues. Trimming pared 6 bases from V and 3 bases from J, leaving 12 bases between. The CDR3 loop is CASSLTEIYEQYF. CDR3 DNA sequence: TGCGCCAGCAGTTTGACAGAGATCTACGAGCAGTACTTC.

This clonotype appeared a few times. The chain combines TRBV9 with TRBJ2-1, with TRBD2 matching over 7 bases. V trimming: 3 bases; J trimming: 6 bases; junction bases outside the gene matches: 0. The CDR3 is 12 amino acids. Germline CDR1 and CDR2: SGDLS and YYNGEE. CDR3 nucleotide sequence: TGTGCCAGCAGCGGGGGGGGCAATGAGCAGTTCTTC. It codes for CASSGGGNEQFF.

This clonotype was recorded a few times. The CDR3 DNA reads TGCGCCAGCAGCCTACGGACAGCTACGAACACCGGGGAGCTGTTTTTT. Translating it yields CASSLRTATNTGELFF. This chain links TRBV5-1 with TRBJ2-2; D possibly corresponds to TRBD1 (6 bases). Germline CDR1 is SGHRS and CDR2 is YFSETQ. The germline V and J ends were trimmed by 4 bases and 0 bases, with 13 bases remaining between them. The CDR3 has 16 residues.

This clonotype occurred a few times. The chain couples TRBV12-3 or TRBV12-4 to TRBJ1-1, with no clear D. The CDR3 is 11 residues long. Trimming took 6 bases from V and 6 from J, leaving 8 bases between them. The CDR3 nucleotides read TGTGCCAGCAGCCATGGACCTGAAGCTTTCTTT. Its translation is CASSHGPEAFF.

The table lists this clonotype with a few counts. As DNA, the CDR3 is TGCAGCGTTGGGGGCCGGACGAATGAGCAGTTCTTC. This encodes CSVGGRTNEQFF. The chain carries TRBV29-1 and TRBJ2-1; D might be TRBD1 (5 bases). The CDR3 covers 12 residues. CDR1 is SQVTM, CDR2 ANQGSEA, per germline. Trimming removed 4 bases from V and 7 bases from J, with 11 bases in between.

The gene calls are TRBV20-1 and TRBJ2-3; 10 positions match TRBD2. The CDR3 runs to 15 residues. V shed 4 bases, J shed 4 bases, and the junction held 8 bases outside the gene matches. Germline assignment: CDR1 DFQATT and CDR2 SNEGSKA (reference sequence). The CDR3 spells CSATARLAGSDTQYF. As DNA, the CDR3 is TGCAGTGCTACCGCTCGACTAGCGGGCTCAGATACGCAGTATTTT.

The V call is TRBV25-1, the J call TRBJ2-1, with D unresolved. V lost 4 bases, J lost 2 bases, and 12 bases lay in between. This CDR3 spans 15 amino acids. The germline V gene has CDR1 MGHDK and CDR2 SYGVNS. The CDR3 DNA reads TGTGCCAGCAGTGCCTTCTTAAAAACCTACAATGAGCAGTTCTTC. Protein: CASSAFLKTYNEQFF. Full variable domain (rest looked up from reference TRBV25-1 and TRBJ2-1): EADIYQTPRYLVIGTGKKITLECSQTMGHDKMYWYQQDPGMELHLIHYSYGVNSTEKGDLSSESTVSRIRTEHFPLTLESARPSHTSQYLCASSAFLKTYNEQFFGPGTRLTVL.

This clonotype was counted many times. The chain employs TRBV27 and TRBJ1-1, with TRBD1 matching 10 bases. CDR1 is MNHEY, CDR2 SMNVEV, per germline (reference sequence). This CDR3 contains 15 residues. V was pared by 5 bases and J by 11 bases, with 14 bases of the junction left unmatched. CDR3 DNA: TGTGCCAGCAGTCCTTCCGGGACAGGGGCGGTTTGGGCTTTCTTT. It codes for CASSPSGTGAVWAFF.

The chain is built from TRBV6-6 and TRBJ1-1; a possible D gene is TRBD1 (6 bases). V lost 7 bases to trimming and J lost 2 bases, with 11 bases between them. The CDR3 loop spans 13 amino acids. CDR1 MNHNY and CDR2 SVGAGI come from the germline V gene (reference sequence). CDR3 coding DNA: TGTGCCAGCAAGGGGGGGATTAACACTGAAGCTTTCTTT. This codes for CASKGGINTEAFF.

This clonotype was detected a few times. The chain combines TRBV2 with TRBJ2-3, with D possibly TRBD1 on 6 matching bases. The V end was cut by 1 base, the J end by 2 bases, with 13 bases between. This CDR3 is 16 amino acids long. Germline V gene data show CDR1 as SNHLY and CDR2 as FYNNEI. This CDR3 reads CASSEGRTEITDTQYF. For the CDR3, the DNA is TGTGCCAGCAGTGAAGGGCGGACAGAGATCACAGATACGCAGTATTTT. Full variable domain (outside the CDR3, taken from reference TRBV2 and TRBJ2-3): EPEVTQTPSHQVTQMGQEVILRCVPISNHLYFYWYRQILGQKVEFLVSFYNNEISEKSEIFDDQFSVERPDGSNFTLKIRSTKLEDSAMYFCASSEGRTEITDTQYFGPGTRLTVL.

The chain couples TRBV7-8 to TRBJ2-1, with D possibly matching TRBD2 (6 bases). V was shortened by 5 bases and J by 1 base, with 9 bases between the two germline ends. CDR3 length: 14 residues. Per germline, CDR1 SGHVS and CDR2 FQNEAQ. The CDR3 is CASSLGGSYNEQFF. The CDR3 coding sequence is TGTGCCAGCAGCCTCGGGGGATCCTACAATGAGCAGTTCTTC.

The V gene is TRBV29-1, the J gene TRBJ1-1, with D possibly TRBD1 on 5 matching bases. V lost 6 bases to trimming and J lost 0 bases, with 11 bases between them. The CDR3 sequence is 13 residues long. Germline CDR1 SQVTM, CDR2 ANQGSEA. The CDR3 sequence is CSVGGFVNTEAFF. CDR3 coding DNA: TGCAGCGTCGGGGGGTTCGTGAACACTGAAGCTTTCTTT. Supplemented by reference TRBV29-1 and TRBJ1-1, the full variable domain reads SAVISQKPSRDICQRGTSLTIQCQVDSQVTMMFWYRQQPGQSLTLIATANQGSEATYESGFVIDKFPISRPNLTFSTLTVSNMSPEDSSIYLCSVGGFVNTEAFFGQGTRLTVV.

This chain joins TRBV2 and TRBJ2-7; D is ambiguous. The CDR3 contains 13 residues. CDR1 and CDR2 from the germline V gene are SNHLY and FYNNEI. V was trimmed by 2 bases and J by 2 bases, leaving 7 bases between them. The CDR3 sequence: CASSESATYEQYF. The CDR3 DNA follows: TGTGCCAGCAGTGAATCGGCCACCTACGAGCAGTACTTC.

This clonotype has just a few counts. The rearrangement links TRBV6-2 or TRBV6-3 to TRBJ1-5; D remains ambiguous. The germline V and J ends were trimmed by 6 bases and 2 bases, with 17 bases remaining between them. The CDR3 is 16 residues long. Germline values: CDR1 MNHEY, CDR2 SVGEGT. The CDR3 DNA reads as TGTGCCAGCAGGCCTAACGAGGGCGAGGGCAATCAGCCCCAGCATTTT. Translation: CASRPNEGEGNQPQHF.

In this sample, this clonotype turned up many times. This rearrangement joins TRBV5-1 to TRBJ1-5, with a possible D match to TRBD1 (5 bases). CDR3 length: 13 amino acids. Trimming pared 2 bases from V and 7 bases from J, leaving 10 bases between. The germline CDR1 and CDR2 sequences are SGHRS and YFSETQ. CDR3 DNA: TGCGCCAGCAGCTTAGGGGTTGGCCAGCCCCAGCATTTT. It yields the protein CASSLGVGQPQHF.

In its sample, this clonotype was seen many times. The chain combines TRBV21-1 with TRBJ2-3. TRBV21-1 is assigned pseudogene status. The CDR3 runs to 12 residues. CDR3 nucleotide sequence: TGTGCCAGCAGCAAAGGGGGTGAGGCGCAGTATTTT. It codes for CASSKGGEAQYF.

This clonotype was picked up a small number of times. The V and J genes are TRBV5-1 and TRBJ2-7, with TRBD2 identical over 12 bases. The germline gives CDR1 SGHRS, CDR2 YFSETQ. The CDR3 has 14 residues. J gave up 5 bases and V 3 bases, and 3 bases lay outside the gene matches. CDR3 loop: CASSYRTSGNEQYF. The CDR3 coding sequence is TGCGCCAGCAGCTACCGGACTAGCGGGAACGAGCAGTACTTC.